Following are 2 T cell receptor beta chains from one sample sequenced in a study of CD4 T cells in relation to SARS-CoV-2 and coronaviruses. Unexposed donor CD4+ T cells date from about 2011-2019, before the COVID-19 pandemic. The cells were cultured for about 10 days before CD4+ T cells were isolated. These receptors' targets are unknown. Sequencing used immunoSEQ multiplex PCR; TCRdb keeps in-frame clones, though not all of them. The data contain 20,000 or so clones, about 86% of them singletons. The sample comprised CD4+ T cells from PBMCs, cultured in vitro. The receptors were sampled from a human donor in good health.

This rearrangement joins TRBV13 to TRBJ2-7; D is unresolved. The CDR3 contains 15 residues. The germline V gene has CDR1 PRHDT and CDR2 FYEKMQ (reference sequence). Trimming removed 7 bases at V and 2 bases at J, with 18 bases between. The CDR3 protein is CASNPYRADTYEQYF. The DNA of the CDR3 is TGTGCCAGCAACCCTTACCGGGCAGACACCTACGAGCAGTACTTC.

The V gene is TRBV27, the J gene TRBJ2-7; the match to TRBD2 covers 12 bases. Trimming cost V 6 bases and J 9 bases; bases outside gene matches: 9. Per the germline V gene, CDR1 is MNHEY and CDR2 is SMNVEV (reference sequence). The CDR3 covers 14 residues. The CDR3 DNA follows: TGTGCCAGCAGACCCCGACTAGCGGGAGTAATGCAGTACTTC. Protein: CASRPRLAGVMQYF.